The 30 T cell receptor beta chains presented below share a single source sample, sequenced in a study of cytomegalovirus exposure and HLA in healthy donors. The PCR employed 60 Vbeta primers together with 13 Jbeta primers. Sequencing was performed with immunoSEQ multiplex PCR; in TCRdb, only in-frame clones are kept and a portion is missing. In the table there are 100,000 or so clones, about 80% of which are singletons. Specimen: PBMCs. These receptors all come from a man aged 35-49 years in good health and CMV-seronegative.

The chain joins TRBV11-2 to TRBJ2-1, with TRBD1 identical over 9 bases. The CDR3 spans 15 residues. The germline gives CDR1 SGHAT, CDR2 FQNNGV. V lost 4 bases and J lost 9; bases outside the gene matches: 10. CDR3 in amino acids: CASSYPGQGFGEQFF. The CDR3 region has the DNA TGTGCCAGCAGCTATCCGGGACAGGGTTTTGGTGAGCAGTTCTTC.

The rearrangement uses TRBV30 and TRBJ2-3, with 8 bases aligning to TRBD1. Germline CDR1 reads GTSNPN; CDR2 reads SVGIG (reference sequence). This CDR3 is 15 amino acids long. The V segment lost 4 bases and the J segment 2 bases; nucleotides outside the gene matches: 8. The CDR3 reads CAWTSGTGSTDTQYF. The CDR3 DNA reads TGTGCCTGGACCTCCGGGACAGGCTCCACAGATACGCAGTATTTT.

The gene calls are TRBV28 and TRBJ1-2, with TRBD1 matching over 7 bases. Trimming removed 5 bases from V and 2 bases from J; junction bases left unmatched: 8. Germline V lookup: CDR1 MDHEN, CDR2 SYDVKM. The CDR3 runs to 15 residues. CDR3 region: CASSISTGVNYGYTF. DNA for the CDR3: TGTGCCAGCAGTATATCCACAGGGGTCAACTATGGCTACACCTTC.

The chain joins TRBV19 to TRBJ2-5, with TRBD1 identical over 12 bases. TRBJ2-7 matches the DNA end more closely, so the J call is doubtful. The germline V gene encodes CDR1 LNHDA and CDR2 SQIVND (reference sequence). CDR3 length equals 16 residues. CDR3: CASSSPGQGARYEQYF. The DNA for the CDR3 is TGTGCCAGTAGTAGCCCGGGACAGGGGGCGAGGTACGAGCAGTACTTC.

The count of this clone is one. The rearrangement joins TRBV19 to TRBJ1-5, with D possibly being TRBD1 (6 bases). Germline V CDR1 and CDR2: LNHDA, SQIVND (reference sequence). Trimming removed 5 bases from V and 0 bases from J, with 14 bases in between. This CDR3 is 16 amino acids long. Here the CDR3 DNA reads TGTGCCAGTAGTCCCGAGGGGGACTATAGCAATCAGCCCCAGCATTTT. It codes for CASSPEGDYSNQPQHF.

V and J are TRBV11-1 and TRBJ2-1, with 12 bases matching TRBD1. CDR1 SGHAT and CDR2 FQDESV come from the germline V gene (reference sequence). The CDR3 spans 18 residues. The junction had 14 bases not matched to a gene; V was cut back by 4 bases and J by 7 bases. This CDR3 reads CASSSRGEGTGGWNEQFF. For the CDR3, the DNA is TGTGCCAGCAGCTCCCGAGGGGAGGGGACAGGGGGCTGGAATGAGCAGTTCTTC.

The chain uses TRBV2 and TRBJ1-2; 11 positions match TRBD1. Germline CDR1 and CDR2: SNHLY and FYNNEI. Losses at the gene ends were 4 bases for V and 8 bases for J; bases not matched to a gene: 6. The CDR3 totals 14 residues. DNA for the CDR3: TGTGCCAGCAGTGGGACAGGGGGCTCGGACGGCTACACCTTC. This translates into CASSGTGGSDGYTF.

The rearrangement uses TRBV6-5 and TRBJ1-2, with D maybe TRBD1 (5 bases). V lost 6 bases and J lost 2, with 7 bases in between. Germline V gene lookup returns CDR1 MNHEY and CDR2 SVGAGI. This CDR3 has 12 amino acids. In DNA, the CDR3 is TGTGCCAGCAGCAGGGCCAACTATGGCTACACCTTC. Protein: CASSRANYGYTF.

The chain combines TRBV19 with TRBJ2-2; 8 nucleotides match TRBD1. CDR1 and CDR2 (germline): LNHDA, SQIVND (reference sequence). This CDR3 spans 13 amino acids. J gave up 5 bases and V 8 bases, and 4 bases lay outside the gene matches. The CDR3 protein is CASGQGKTGELFF. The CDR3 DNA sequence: TGTGCCAGTGGACAGGGAAAGACCGGGGAGCTGTTTTTT.

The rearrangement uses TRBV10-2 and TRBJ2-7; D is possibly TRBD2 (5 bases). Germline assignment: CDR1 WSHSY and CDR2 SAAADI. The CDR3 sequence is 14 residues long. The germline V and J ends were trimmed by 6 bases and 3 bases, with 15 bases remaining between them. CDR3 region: CASRGMPEDYEQYF. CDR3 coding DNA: TGCGCCAGCAGAGGGATGCCGGAGGACTACGAGCAGTACTTC.

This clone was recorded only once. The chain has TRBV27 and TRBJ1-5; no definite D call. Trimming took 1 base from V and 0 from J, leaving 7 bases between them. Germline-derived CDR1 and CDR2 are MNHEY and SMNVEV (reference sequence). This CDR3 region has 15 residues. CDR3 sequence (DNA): TGTGCCAGCAGTTTATATGGCATTAGCAATCAGCCCCAGCATTTT. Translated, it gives CASSLYGISNQPQHF.

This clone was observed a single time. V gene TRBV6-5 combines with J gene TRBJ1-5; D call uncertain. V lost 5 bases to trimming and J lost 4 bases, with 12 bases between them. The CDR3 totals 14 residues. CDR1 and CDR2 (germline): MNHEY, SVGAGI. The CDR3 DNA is TGTGCCAGCAGTGAAGTCGGTATTAATCAGCCCCAGCATTTT. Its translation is CASSEVGINQPQHF.

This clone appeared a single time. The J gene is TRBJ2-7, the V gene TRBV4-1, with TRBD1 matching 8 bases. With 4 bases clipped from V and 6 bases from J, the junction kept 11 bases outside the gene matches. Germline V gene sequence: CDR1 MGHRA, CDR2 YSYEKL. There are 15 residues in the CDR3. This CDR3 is CASSRRTGRLGEQYF. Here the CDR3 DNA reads TGCGCCAGCAGCCGACGGACAGGGAGGCTTGGCGAGCAGTACTTC.

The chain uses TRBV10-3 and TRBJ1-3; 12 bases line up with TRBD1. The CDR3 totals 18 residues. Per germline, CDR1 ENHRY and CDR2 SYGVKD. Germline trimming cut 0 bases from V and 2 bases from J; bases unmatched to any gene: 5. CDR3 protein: CAISESIGTGGTGNTIYF. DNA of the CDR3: TGTGCCATCAGTGAGTCGATAGGGACAGGGGGCACTGGAAACACCATATATTTT.

CDR3 in amino acids: CASGSSGHQTAFF. The CDR3 DNA is TGTGCTAGTGGTTCCTCGGGACACCAAACAGCTTTCTTT. This chain uses TRBV12-5 with TRBJ1-1, with D possibly matching TRBD1 (6 bases). Trimming left V 4 bases short and J 10 bases short, with 16 bases between. Germline V gene lookup returns CDR1 LGHNT and CDR2 FRNRAP. This CDR3 is built from 13 residues.

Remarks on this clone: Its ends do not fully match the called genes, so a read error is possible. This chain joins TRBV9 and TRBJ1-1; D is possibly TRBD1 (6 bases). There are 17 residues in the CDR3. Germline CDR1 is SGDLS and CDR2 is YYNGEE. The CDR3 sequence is CASSLGTTEPHATEAFF. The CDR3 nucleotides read TGTGCCAGCAGCCTGGGGACAACAGAACCTCATGCCACTGAAGCTTTTTTT. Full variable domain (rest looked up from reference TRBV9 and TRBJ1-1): DSGVTQTPKHLITATGQRVTLRCSPRSGDLSVYWYQQSLDQGLQFLIQYYNGEERAKGNILERFSAQQFPDLHSELNLSSLELGDSALYFCASSLGTTEPHATEAFFGQGTRLTVV.

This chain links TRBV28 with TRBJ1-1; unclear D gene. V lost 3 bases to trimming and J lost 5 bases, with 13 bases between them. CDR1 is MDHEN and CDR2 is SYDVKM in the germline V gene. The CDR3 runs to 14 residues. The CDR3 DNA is TGTGCCAGCAGTTTTGTTGTTGGGAGAACTGAAGCTTTCTTT. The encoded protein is CASSFVVGRTEAFF.

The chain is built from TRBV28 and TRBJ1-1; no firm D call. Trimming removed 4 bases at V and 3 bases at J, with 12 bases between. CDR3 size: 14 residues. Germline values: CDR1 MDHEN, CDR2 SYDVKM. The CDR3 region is CASSYSGSDTEAFF. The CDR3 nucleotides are TGTGCCAGCAGTTACTCGGGGTCTGACACTGAAGCTTTCTTT. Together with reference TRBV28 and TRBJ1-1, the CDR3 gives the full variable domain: DVKVTQSSRYLVKRTGEKVFLECVQDMDHENMFWYRQDPGLGLRLIYFSYDVKMKEKGDIPEGYSVSREKKERFSLILESASTNQTSMYLCASSYSGSDTEAFFGQGTRLTVV.

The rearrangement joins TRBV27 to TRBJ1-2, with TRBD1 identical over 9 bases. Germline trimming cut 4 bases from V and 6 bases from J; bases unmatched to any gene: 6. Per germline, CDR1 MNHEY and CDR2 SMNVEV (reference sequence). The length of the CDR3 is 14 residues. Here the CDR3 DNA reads TGTGCCAGCAGTTCGGACAGGGGAATGAATGGCTACACCTTC. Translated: CASSSDRGMNGYTF.

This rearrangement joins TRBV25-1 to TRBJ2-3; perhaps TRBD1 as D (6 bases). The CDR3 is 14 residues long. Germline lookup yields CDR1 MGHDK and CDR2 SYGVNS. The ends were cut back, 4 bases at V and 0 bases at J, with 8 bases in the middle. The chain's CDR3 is CASSGTVSTDTQYF. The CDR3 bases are TGTGCCAGCAGTGGGACAGTTAGCACAGATACGCAGTATTTT.

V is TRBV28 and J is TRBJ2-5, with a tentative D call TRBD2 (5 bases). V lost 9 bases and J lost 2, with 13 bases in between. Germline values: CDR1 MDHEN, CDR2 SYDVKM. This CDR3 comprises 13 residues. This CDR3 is CASNLPGQETQYF. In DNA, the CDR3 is TGTGCCAGTAATCTTCCGGGGCAAGAGACCCAGTACTTC.

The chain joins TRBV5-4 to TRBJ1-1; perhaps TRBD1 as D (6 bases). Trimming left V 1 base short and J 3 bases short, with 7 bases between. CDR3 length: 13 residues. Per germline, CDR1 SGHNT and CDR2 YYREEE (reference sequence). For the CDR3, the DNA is TGTGCCAGCAGCTTGCGGACAGACACTGAAGCTTTCTTT. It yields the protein CASSLRTDTEAFF.

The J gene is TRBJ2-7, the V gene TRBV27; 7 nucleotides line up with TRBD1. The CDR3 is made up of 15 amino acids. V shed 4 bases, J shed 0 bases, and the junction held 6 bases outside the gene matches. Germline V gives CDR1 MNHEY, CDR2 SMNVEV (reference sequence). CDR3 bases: TGTGCCAGCAGTTCTGCCGGGACAGACTCCTACGAGCAGTACTTC. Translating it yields CASSSAGTDSYEQYF.

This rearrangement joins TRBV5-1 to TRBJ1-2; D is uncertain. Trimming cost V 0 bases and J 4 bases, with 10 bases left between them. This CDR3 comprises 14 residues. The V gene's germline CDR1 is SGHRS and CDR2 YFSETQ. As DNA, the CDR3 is TGCGCCAGCAGCTTGGAATTACTAGTCTATGGCTACACCTTC. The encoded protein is CASSLELLVYGYTF.

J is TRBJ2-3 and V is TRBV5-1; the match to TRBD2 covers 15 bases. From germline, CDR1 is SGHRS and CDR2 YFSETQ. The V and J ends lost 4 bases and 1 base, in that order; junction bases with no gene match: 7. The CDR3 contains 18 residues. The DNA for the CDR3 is TGCGCCAGCAGCCCCCGGACTAGCGGGGGGGCCGGCACAGATACGCAGTATTTT. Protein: CASSPRTSGGAGTDTQYF.

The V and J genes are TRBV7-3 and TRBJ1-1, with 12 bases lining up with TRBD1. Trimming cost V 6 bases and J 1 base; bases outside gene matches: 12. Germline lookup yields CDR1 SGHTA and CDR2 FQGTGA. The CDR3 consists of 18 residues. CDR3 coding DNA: TGTGCCAGCAGTCTGACCGGGACAGGGGGCTTTTGGAACACTGAAGCTTTCTTT. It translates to CASSLTGTGGFWNTEAFF.

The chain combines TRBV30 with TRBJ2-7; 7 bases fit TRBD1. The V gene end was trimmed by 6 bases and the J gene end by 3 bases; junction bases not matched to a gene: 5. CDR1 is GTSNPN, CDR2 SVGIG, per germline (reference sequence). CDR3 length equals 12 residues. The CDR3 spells CACTGADYEQYF. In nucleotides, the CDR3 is TGTGCCTGCACAGGGGCGGACTACGAGCAGTACTTC. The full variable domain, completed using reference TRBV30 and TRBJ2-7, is SQTIHQWPATLVQPVGSPLSLECTVEGTSNPNLYWYRQAAGRGLQLLFYSVGIGQISSEVPQNLSASRPQDRQFILSSKKLLLSDSGFYLCACTGADYEQYFGPGTRLTVT.

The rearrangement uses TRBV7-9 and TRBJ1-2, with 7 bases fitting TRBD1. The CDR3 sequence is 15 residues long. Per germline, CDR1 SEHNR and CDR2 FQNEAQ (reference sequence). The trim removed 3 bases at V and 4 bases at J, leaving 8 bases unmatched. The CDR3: CASSFFSDRVYGYTF. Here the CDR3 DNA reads TGTGCCAGCAGCTTCTTCTCCGACAGGGTCTATGGCTACACCTTC.

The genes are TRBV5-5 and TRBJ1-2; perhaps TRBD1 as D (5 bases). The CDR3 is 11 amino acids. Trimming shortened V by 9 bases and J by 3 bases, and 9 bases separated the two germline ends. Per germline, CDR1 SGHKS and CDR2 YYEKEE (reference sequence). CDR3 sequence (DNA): TGTGCCACAGGCAGGGACTATGGCTACACCTTC. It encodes CATGRDYGYTF.

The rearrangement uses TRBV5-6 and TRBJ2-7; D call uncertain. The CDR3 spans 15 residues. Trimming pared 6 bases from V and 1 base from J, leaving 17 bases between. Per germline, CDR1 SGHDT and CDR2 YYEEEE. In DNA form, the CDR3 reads TGTGCCAGCAACCGACAAGGCCGGTTATCCTACGAGCAGTACTTC. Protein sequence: CASNRQGRLSYEQYF.